These 24 T cell receptor beta chains originate from one sample sequenced in a study of T cell responses to AZD1222 COVID-19 vaccine. The repertoire was sequenced with immunoSEQ multiplex PCR; TCRdb's copy has only in-frame clones and lacks some. This sample has fewer than 80,000 clones; 79% occur once, and the top ten carry approximately 23%. The input for sequencing was peripheral blood, taken on day 0 of MenACWY control vaccination. These receptors all come from an adult in good health.

The chain combines TRBV29-1 with TRBJ2-1; 8 bases are shared with TRBD2. Unmatched junction bases numbered 2, after V lost 4 bases and J lost 3 bases. Looked up from germline, CDR1 is SQVTM and CDR2 is ANQGSEA. The CDR3 contains 13 residues. CDR3 loop: CSVAGTSYNEQFF. In nucleotides, the CDR3 is TGCAGCGTTGCCGGGACTAGCTACAATGAGCAGTTCTTC.

The chain has TRBV19 and TRBJ1-1; no reliable D call. Trimming stripped 7 bases from V and 1 base from J, with 10 bases between. The germline V gene has CDR1 LNHDA and CDR2 SQIVND (reference sequence). The CDR3 is made up of 13 amino acids. CDR3 sequence: CASNRGRNTEAFF. The CDR3 nucleotides read TGTGCCAGTAATCGGGGTCGGAACACTGAAGCTTTCTTT.

The count of this clone is one. This chain uses TRBV5-8 with TRBJ1-1; D is undetermined. Germline V lookup: CDR1 SGHTS, CDR2 YDEGEE. This CDR3 has 15 amino acids. Trimming shortened V by 2 bases and J by 1 base, and 12 bases separated the two germline ends. The CDR3 DNA reads as TGTGCCAGCAGCTTACCGGGAGCTCAGAACACTGAAGCTTTCTTT. As protein: CASSLPGAQNTEAFF. Using reference TRBV5-8 and TRBJ1-1 for the parts outside the CDR3, the full variable domain is EAGVTQSPTHLIKTRGQQATLRCSPISGHTSVYWYQQALGLGLQFLLWYDEGEERNRGNFPPRFSGRQFPNYSSELNVNALELEDSALYLCASSLPGAQNTEAFFGQGTRLTVV.

The chain has TRBV2 and TRBJ2-3; TRBD1 matches 12 bases. The trim removed 6 bases at V and 8 bases at J, leaving 12 bases unmatched. This CDR3 is 16 amino acids long. Per the germline V gene, CDR1 is SNHLY and CDR2 is FYNNEI. This CDR3 is CASSYQGQGAMGTQYF. Written as DNA, the CDR3 is TGTGCCAGCAGCTACCAGGGACAGGGGGCCATGGGTACGCAGTATTTT.

The chain has TRBV2 and TRBJ1-6, with D perhaps matching TRBD1 (5 bases). The CDR3 loop spans 14 amino acids. Germline CDR1 SNHLY, CDR2 FYNNEI. Trimming stripped 4 bases from V and 7 bases from J, with 11 bases between. CDR3 residues: CASSVAGSNSPLHF. CDR3 bases: TGTGCCAGCAGTGTCGCAGGGTCCAATTCACCCCTCCACTTT.

For this clone: The identical CDR3 is also encoded by other nucleotide sequences in the sample. The chain joins TRBV5-1 to TRBJ2-5, with D unclear. With 3 bases removed from V and 2 bases from J, the gap between germline ends came to 8 bases. Per germline, CDR1 SGHRS and CDR2 YFSETQ. This CDR3 contains 13 residues. The CDR3 DNA is TGCGCCAGCAGCTGGACGGATCAAGAGACCCAGTACTTC. Translation: CASSWTDQETQYF.

In its sample, this clone was seen once. The rearrangement links TRBV30 to TRBJ1-5; D remains unclear. CDR1 and CDR2 (germline): GTSNPN, SVGIG (reference sequence). The ends were cut back, 1 base at V and 0 bases at J, with 4 bases in the middle. The length of the CDR3 is 13 residues. The CDR3 DNA reads TGTGCCTGGAGTGGAGGTAGCAATCAGCCCCAGCATTTT. Its translation: CAWSGGSNQPQHF.

In this sample, this clone turned up a few times. The chain is built from TRBV19 and TRBJ2-1, with 8 bases identical to TRBD2. CDR1 is LNHDA and CDR2 is SQIVND in the germline V gene (reference sequence). The CDR3 sequence is 15 residues long. The trim removed 8 bases at V and 7 bases at J, leaving 13 bases unmatched. The DNA of the CDR3 is TGTGCCAGTCGCCTTGGGAGCGGGAGTCAGAATGAGCAGTTCTTC. Translating it yields CASRLGSGSQNEQFF.

In DNA form, the CDR3 reads TGTGCCAGCAGCTTAGCGGGGAGCTCGGGAGATACGCAGTATTTT. The encoded protein is CASSLAGSSGDTQYF. The chain recombines TRBV7-9 with TRBJ2-3; D possibly corresponds to TRBD2 (5 bases). There are 15 residues in the CDR3. The germline V gene encodes CDR1 SEHNR and CDR2 FQNEAQ (reference sequence). The V and J ends lost 0 bases and 5 bases respectively, with 12 bases between them.

This chain joins TRBV20-1 and TRBJ1-4; D is uncertain. CDR1 and CDR2 (germline): DFQATT, SNEGSKA (reference sequence). The CDR3 is made up of 12 amino acids. Trimming cost V 3 bases and J 8 bases, with 10 bases left between them. This CDR3 is CSASMVGEKLFF. CDR3 coding DNA: TGCAGTGCTAGTATGGTGGGGGAAAAACTGTTTTTT.

This clone showed up just once. The chain is built from TRBV10-1 and TRBJ1-4; D not certain. The ends were cut back, 6 bases at V and 7 bases at J, with 6 bases in the middle. The CDR3 extends over 11 amino acids. Germline CDR1 and CDR2: WNHNN and SYGVQD (reference sequence). CDR3 amino acids: CASRRCEKLFF. CDR3 DNA: TGCGCCAGCAGGCGTTGTGAAAAACTGTTTTTT.

The CDR3 region has the DNA TGTGCCAGCAGGGGATTCTACACCGGGGAGCTGTTTTTT. Its translation is CASRGFYTGELFF. This chain connects TRBV7-9 to TRBJ2-2; unclear D gene. Germline V gene sequence: CDR1 SEHNR, CDR2 FQNEAQ (reference sequence). The CDR3 covers 13 residues. V lost 6 bases and J lost 3, with 8 bases in between. Filled out from reference TRBV7-9 and TRBJ2-2, the complete variable domain reads DTGVSQNPRHKITKRGQNVTFRCDPISEHNRLYWYRQTLGQGPEFLTYFQNEAQLEKSRLLSDRFSAERPKGSFSTLEIQRTEQGDSAMYLCASRGFYTGELFFGEGSRLTVL.

This chain connects TRBV6-5 to TRBJ2-5; D perhaps matches TRBD2 (6 bases). CDR1 is MNHEY, CDR2 SVGAGI, per germline. Trimming removed 5 bases from V and 4 bases from J, with 11 bases in between. This CDR3 comprises 13 residues. CDR3 amino acids: CASSRERGETQYF. CDR3 DNA sequence: TGTGCCAGCAGTCGGGAGAGGGGAGAGACCCAGTACTTC.

This sequence joins TRBV7-2 and TRBJ1-1, with D tentatively TRBD1 (5 bases). Per germline, CDR1 SGHTA and CDR2 FQGNSA. The germline V and J ends were trimmed by 5 bases and 1 base, with 11 bases remaining between them. The CDR3 runs to 14 residues. The DNA of the CDR3 is TGTGCCAGCAGCGATAAAGGACAGAACACTGAAGCTTTCTTT. It codes for CASSDKGQNTEAFF.

The CDR3 nucleotides read TGTGCCAGCAGCCAAGAAAGTAGGGGTCGAGATACGCAGTATTTT. Its translation is CASSQESRGRDTQYF. The chain recombines TRBV3-1 (or the pseudogene TRBV3-2) with TRBJ2-3, with TRBD1 as a possible D gene (5 bases). Germline V gene data show CDR1 as LGHDT and CDR2 as YNNKEL (reference sequence). The CDR3 sequence is 15 residues long. Trimming left V 0 bases short and J 5 bases short, with 12 bases between.

In nucleotides, the CDR3 is TGTGCCAGCAGCTTGGGCGGCGGGACCTACGAGCAGTACTTC. The encoded protein is CASSLGGGTYEQYF. This chain connects TRBV11-2 to TRBJ2-7, with D maybe TRBD2 (6 bases). The CDR3 extends over 14 amino acids. Germline values: CDR1 SGHAT, CDR2 FQNNGV. Trimming removed 3 bases from V and 2 bases from J, with 11 bases in between.

This clone was observed a handful of times. V gene TRBV14 combines with J gene TRBJ2-7; D ambiguous. Germline CDR1 SGHDN, CDR2 FVKESK. The V gene lost 1 base and the J gene lost 4 bases, with 11 bases spanning the gap. This CDR3 is built from 14 residues. This chain's CDR3 is CASSQGSKSYEQYF. The DNA for the CDR3 is TGTGCCAGCAGCCAAGGATCCAAAAGTTACGAGCAGTACTTC.

The J gene is TRBJ2-3, the V gene TRBV6-8; 11 bases agree with TRBD2. Germline V gene data show CDR1 as MNHGY and CDR2 as SAAAGT. This CDR3 is built from 15 residues. The V segment lost 4 bases and the J segment 7 bases; nucleotides outside the gene matches: 7. The CDR3 reads CASSLLAGERYTQYF. The CDR3 region has the DNA TGTGCCAGCAGTTTACTAGCGGGAGAACGGTATACGCAGTATTTT.

This clone came up a few times. V and J are TRBV5-1 and TRBJ2-1; D assignment may be TRBD1 or TRBD2 (6 bases each). The CDR3 covers 13 residues. Trimming removed 5 bases at V and 1 base at J, with 7 bases between. Per the germline V gene, CDR1 is SGHRS and CDR2 is YFSETQ. The chain's CDR3 is CASRGGSYNEQFF. In nucleotides, the CDR3 is TGCGCCAGCAGAGGGGGGTCCTACAATGAGCAGTTCTTC.

The chain is built from TRBV18 and TRBJ1-1, with TRBD1 as a possible D gene (5 bases). The CDR3 has 14 residues. Germline V gene lookup returns CDR1 KGHSH and CDR2 LQKENI. V shed 3 bases and J shed 7 bases, with 15 bases lying between them. The CDR3 DNA is TGTGCCAGCTCACCTCCCTGGGGGAGTAGTGAAGCTTTCTTT. Its translation is CASSPPWGSSEAFF.

The V call is TRBV7-8, the J call TRBJ2-7, with D possibly matching TRBD1 (6 bases). Germline assignment: CDR1 SGHVS and CDR2 FQNEAQ. This CDR3 region has 14 residues. Trimming pared 3 bases from V and 1 base from J, leaving 10 bases between. CDR3 protein: CASSLGADSYEQYF. For the CDR3, the DNA is TGTGCCAGCAGCTTGGGGGCGGATTCCTACGAGCAGTACTTC.

The chain couples TRBV2 to TRBJ2-7; TRBD2 matches at 13 bases. CDR3 length equals 14 residues. With V trimmed by 4 bases and J by 3 bases, 0 bases remained unmatched. Germline loops: CDR1 SNHLY, CDR2 FYNNEI. The CDR3 protein is CASSGTSGSYEQYF. CDR3 DNA: TGTGCCAGCAGTGGGACTAGCGGGAGCTACGAGCAGTACTTC. Together with reference TRBV2 and TRBJ2-7, the CDR3 gives the full variable domain: EPEVTQTPSHQVTQMGQEVILRCVPISNHLYFYWYRQILGQKVEFLVSFYNNEISEKSEIFDDQFSVERPDGSNFTLKIRSTKLEDSAMYFCASSGTSGSYEQYFGPGTRLTVT.

The chain links TRBV5-6 to TRBJ1-1; D is possibly TRBD1 (6 bases). Germline loops: CDR1 SGHDT, CDR2 YYEEEE. The CDR3 runs to 13 residues. The V end lost 0 bases, the J end lost 5 bases, and 8 bases lay between the germline ends. Written as DNA, the CDR3 is TGTGCCAGCAGCTTGGCCACAGGGACTGAAGCTTTCTTT. Its protein product is CASSLATGTEAFF.

V gene TRBV3-1 (or the pseudogene TRBV3-2) combines with J gene TRBJ2-5, with unresolved D. The ends were cut back, 3 bases at V and 6 bases at J, with 11 bases in the middle. This CDR3 comprises 13 residues. CDR1 and CDR2 from the germline V gene are LGHDT and YNNKEL (reference sequence). The CDR3 is CASSQGSGQTQYF. The CDR3 DNA reads as TGTGCCAGCAGCCAGGGTAGTGGGCAGACCCAGTACTTC.